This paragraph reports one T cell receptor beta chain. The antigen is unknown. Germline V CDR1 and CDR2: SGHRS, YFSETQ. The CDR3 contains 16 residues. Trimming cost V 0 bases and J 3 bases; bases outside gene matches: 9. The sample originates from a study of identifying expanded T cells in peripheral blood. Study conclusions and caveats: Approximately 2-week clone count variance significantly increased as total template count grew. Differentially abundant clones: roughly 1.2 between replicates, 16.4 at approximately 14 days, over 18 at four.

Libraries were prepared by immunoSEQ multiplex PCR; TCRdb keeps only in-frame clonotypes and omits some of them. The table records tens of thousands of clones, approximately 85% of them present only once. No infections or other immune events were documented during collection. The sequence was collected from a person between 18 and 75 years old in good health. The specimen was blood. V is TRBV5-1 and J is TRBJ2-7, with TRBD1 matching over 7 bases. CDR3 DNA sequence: TGCGCCAGCAGCTTGGGGCTGGGACAGCCGAACTACGAGCAGTACTTC. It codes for CASSLGLGQPNYEQYF.